One sample yielded the 28 T cell receptor beta chains listed below, sequenced in a study of blood T cells in healthy people across ages. It was with a sample-barcoded 5' primer and a J-beta primer mix that a second PCR of roughly 7 to 11 cycles was run. Each CDR3 protein gets one entry after TCRdb re-called the 5' RACE reads with MiXCR. Among 750,000 to 950,000 distinct CDR3 sequences listed, roughly 53% were seen once. The specimen sequenced was blood. The receptor set was obtained from a man aged 80 or over in good health.

The chain couples TRBV7-9 to TRBJ2-7; D is possibly TRBD2 (6 bases). The germline V gene has CDR1 SEHNR and CDR2 FQNEAQ (reference sequence). V was trimmed by 1 base and J by 4 bases, leaving 17 bases between them. The CDR3 spans 16 residues. CDR3 in DNA: TGTGCCAGCAGCTTAGGCGGGACCCTAGTCGAGTACGAGCAGTACTTC. The encoded protein is CASSLGGTLVEYEQYF.

This clonotype was detected a few times. The chain is built from TRBV9 and TRBJ1-2, with a possible D match to TRBD1 (5 bases). This CDR3 has 13 amino acids. Germline loops: CDR1 SGDLS, CDR2 YYNGEE. Trimming stripped 3 bases from V and 4 bases from J, with 10 bases between. The CDR3 bases are TGTGCCAGCAGCGAGGGGACGGGCTATGGCTACACCTTC. It specifies CASSEGTGYGYTF.

J is TRBJ2-3 and V is TRBV9; TRBD1 aligns across 11 bases. The germline CDR1 and CDR2 sequences are SGDLS and YYNGEE. Trimming took 0 bases from V and 3 from J; bases not matched to a gene: 6. The CDR3 runs to 17 residues. This chain's CDR3 is CASSVGGTGGWTDTQYF. Written as DNA, the CDR3 is TGTGCCAGCAGCGTAGGAGGGACAGGGGGATGGACAGATACGCAGTATTTT.

This clonotype was counted between two and nine times. V and J are TRBV20-1 and TRBJ2-1; 9 nucleotides agree with TRBD2. With 0 bases clipped from V and 8 bases from J, the junction kept 8 bases outside the gene matches. The CDR3 is 15 amino acids. Germline CDR1 and CDR2: DFQATT and SNEGSKA (reference sequence). The CDR3 is CSARDGASGTDEQFF. As DNA, the CDR3 is TGCAGTGCTAGAGATGGCGCTAGCGGGACTGATGAGCAGTTCTTC.

V and J are TRBV12-3 or TRBV12-4 and TRBJ2-5; 7 positions match TRBD2. The end of the DNA aligns better with TRBJ2-7, so the J call may be wrong. The CDR3 loop spans 14 amino acids. CDR3 in amino acids: CASTLGGSAHEQYF. CDR3 DNA sequence: TGTGCCAGCACCCTTGGCGGGAGTGCCCACGAGCAGTACTTC.

In this sample, this clonotype turned up a few times. V is TRBV9 and J is TRBJ2-7; unclear D gene. The CDR3 totals 13 residues. Germline lookup yields CDR1 SGDLS and CDR2 YYNGEE. Trimming removed 3 bases at V and 3 bases at J, with 10 bases between. CDR3 nucleotides: TGTGCCAGCAGCGGTGACATCGGCTACGAGCAGTACTTC. Its protein is CASSGDIGYEQYF.

The chain is built from TRBV18 and TRBJ2-5, with a tentative D call TRBD2 (6 bases). The DNA end lines up better with TRBJ2-7; the J call may be wrong. Germline loops: CDR1 KGHSH, CDR2 LQKENI. CDR3 length: 14 residues. Here the CDR3 reads CASSPPAGRGEQYF. CDR3 bases: TGTGCCAGCTCACCACCGGCGGGAAGGGGCGAGCAGTACTTC.

As DNA, the CDR3 is TGTGCCAGCACCAGAACCGGGAGGGAAAAACTGTTTTTT. Translation: CASTRTGREKLFF. The chain couples TRBV6-6 to TRBJ1-4; D unresolved. The V gene lost 7 bases and the J gene lost 8 bases, with 14 bases spanning the gap. Germline CDR1 is MNHNY and CDR2 is SVGAGI (reference sequence). The CDR3 has 13 residues.

This clonotype was picked up a small number of times. This rearrangement joins TRBV7-3 to TRBJ2-7; 8 nucleotides agree with TRBD2. J gave up 0 bases and V 5 bases, and 3 bases lay outside the gene matches. The CDR3 loop spans 14 amino acids. Germline V CDR1 and CDR2: SGHTA, FQGTGA. The CDR3 nucleotides read TGTGCCAGCAGCGACGGGGGGGTCTCCTACGAGCAGTACTTC. This sequence encodes CASSDGGVSYEQYF.

The V gene is TRBV27, the J gene TRBJ2-5, with 7 bases fitting TRBD2. The DNA end favors TRBJ2-7, so the J call may be wrong. The germline V gene encodes CDR1 MNHEY and CDR2 SMNVEV (reference sequence). The CDR3 sequence is 19 residues long. The DNA of the CDR3 is TGTGCCAGCAGTAAGTCCGGACACGGCCTGCGGGAGTGGTCTTACGAGCAGTACTTC. Its translation is CASSKSGHGLREWSYEQYF.

The chain carries TRBV7-6 and TRBJ1-4; possible D gene TRBD1, 5 bases. Germline V gene data show CDR1 as SGHVS and CDR2 as FNYEAQ. V gave up 0 bases and J gave up 0 bases, with 8 bases separating them. This CDR3 region has 16 residues. CDR3 amino acids: CASSLAQGATNEKLFF. The CDR3 DNA reads as TGTGCCAGCAGCTTAGCCCAGGGAGCAACTAATGAAAAACTGTTTTTT.

The rearrangement links TRBV5-1 to TRBJ1-2; 8 bases are shared with TRBD1. The V gene end was trimmed by 0 bases and the J gene end by 0 bases; junction bases not matched to a gene: 4. Germline CDR1 reads SGHRS; CDR2 reads YFSETQ. CDR3 length equals 16 residues. DNA for the CDR3: TGCGCCAGCAGCTTGGCGGACAGGGCGACTAACTATGGCTACACCTTC. Translated: CASSLADRATNYGYTF.

This sequence joins TRBV12-3 or TRBV12-4 and TRBJ1-4; D not certain. The V end was cut by 2 bases, the J end by 0 bases, with 7 bases between. This CDR3 has 15 amino acids. The CDR3: CASSLKGATNEKLFF. The CDR3, as DNA: TGTGCCAGCAGTTTAAAAGGTGCAACTAATGAAAAACTGTTTTTT.

The V call is TRBV20-1, the J call TRBJ1-5; D may be TRBD1 (5 bases). The length of the CDR3 is 14 residues. The V gene lost 6 bases and the J gene lost 4 bases, with 16 bases spanning the gap. Germline V lookup: CDR1 DFQATT, CDR2 SNEGSKA (reference sequence). CDR3 sequence reads: CSAPVGAENQPQHF. CDR3 nucleotides: TGCAGTGCCCCAGTAGGGGCAGAGAATCAGCCCCAGCATTTT.

The V and J genes are TRBV21-1 and TRBJ1-2; the listed D gene, TRBD1, was not tested against the DNA. TRBV21-1 constitutes a pseudogene. This CDR3 has 13 amino acids. The CDR3 nucleotides are TGTGCCAGCAGCAGAGACAGGCTCTATGGCTACACCTTC. It yields the protein CASSRDRLYGYTF.

The CDR3 region has the DNA TGTGCCAGCAGCTGGTACGGGACCTCATATGGCTACACCTTC. Translation: CASSWYGTSYGYTF. This sequence joins TRBV5-5 and TRBJ1-2; maybe TRBD1 (5 bases). CDR1 and CDR2 from the germline V gene are SGHKS and YYEKEE (reference sequence). Trimming took 3 bases from V and 5 from J, leaving 14 bases between them. CDR3 length: 14 residues.

The chain links TRBV20-1 to TRBJ2-1; D is undetermined. Germline V gene lookup returns CDR1 DFQATT and CDR2 SNEGSKA (reference sequence). The CDR3 is made up of 15 amino acids. Trimming took off 0 bases at V and 0 bases at J, with 9 bases between the two ends. For the CDR3, the DNA is TGCAGTGCTAGAGATCCAGATTTCTCCTACAATGAGCAGTTCTTC. This sequence encodes CSARDPDFSYNEQFF.

This clonotype was seen many times. Possible read error: a much larger clone is one base away. CDR3 DNA sequence: TGTGCCAGCAGTGTGGTGGGGGGAGTAGAAAAACTGTTTTTT. Translated, it gives CASSVVGGVEKLFF. V is TRBV27 and J is TRBJ1-4, with D perhaps TRBD1 (5 bases). Trimming left V 5 bases short and J 8 bases short, with 15 bases between. The CDR3 loop spans 14 amino acids. Germline V gene sequence: CDR1 MNHEY, CDR2 SMNVEV (reference sequence).

J is TRBJ2-5 and V is TRBV12-3 or TRBV12-4; 10 nucleotides align to TRBD2. V trimming: 4 bases; J trimming: 7 bases; junction bases outside the gene matches: 9. The CDR3 sequence is 15 residues long. CDR3 DNA: TGTGCCAGCAGTTCCGGCGGACTAGCGGTAACGACCCAGTACTTC. It yields the protein CASSSGGLAVTTQYF.

The chain uses TRBV7-2 and TRBJ1-2; weak D call: TRBD1 (5 bases). This CDR3 has 12 amino acids. The germline gives CDR1 SGHTA, CDR2 FQGNSA. Deletions cut 2 bases from V and 7 bases from J, with 8 bases between. The CDR3 region has the DNA TGTGCCAGCAGCTTAACTACAGGTGGCTACACCTTC. It translates to CASSLTTGGYTF.

J is TRBJ2-3 and V is TRBV21-1; the listed D gene, TRBD1, was not tested against the DNA. TRBV21-1 is described as a pseudogene. This CDR3 spans 18 amino acids. CDR3 amino acids: CASSKDWATPRSTDTQYF. The CDR3 DNA is TGTGCCAGCAGCAAAGACTGGGCGACACCTCGAAGCACAGATACGCAGTATTTT.

The J gene is TRBJ2-2, the V gene TRBV30; D ambiguous. V was pared by 5 bases and J by 4 bases, with 14 bases between. The CDR3 is 14 amino acids. Germline assignment: CDR1 GTSNPN and CDR2 SVGIG (reference sequence). Written as DNA, the CDR3 is TGTGCCTGGGGGGAAGGCCGTGGCACCGGGGAGCTGTTTTTT. Translating gives CAWGEGRGTGELFF.

This sequence joins TRBV7-9 and TRBJ2-1; the match to TRBD2 covers 12 bases. V lost 0 bases and J lost 0; bases outside the gene matches: 6. Germline CDR1 reads SEHNR; CDR2 reads FQNEAQ (reference sequence). This CDR3 has 19 amino acids. The CDR3 DNA reads TGTGCCAGCAGCTTAGCGACTAGCGGGAGCACCAGCTCCTACAATGAGCAGTTCTTC. Translated, it gives CASSLATSGSTSSYNEQFF.

The rearrangement links TRBV20-1 to TRBJ2-5; tentatively, D is TRBD1 (6 bases). Gene TRBJ2-7 matches the end of the DNA better, so the J call may be wrong. Germline CDR1 reads DFQATT; CDR2 reads SNEGSKA (reference sequence). The CDR3 has 12 residues. The CDR3 nucleotides are TGCAGTGCTTCAAGCACAGGGTCCGAGCAGTACTTC. It codes for CSASSTGSEQYF.

This clonotype was counted between two and nine times. This chain joins TRBV20-1 and TRBJ2-7; D is ambiguous. V lost 3 bases and J 2 bases, leaving 8 bases between the germline ends. Germline lookup yields CDR1 DFQATT and CDR2 SNEGSKA (reference sequence). The CDR3 has 12 residues. The CDR3 is CSARPTTYEQYF. The CDR3 coding sequence is TGCAGTGCTAGGCCGACCACCTACGAGCAGTACTTC.

V and J are TRBV29-1 and TRBJ2-1, with TRBD2 matching 9 bases. Trimming at V came to 6 bases and at J to 6 bases, leaving 6 bases not matched to a gene. Germline V gene lookup returns CDR1 SQVTM and CDR2 ANQGSEA. The CDR3 has 13 residues. The CDR3 is CSVPGLASNEQFF. In DNA, the CDR3 is TGCAGCGTCCCCGGACTAGCGAGCAATGAGCAGTTCTTC.

V gene TRBV13 combines with J gene TRBJ1-6, with no clear D. Between the trimmed V and J ends, which lost 5 bases and 4 bases, there was a span of 9 bases. This CDR3 contains 14 residues. The germline CDR1 and CDR2 sequences are PRHDT and FYEKMQ (reference sequence). The CDR3 nucleotides read TGTGCCAGCAGCCACGGACGGTATAATTCACCCCTCCACTTT. Translated: CASSHGRYNSPLHF.

This clonotype was detected many times. The CDR3 DNA is TGTGCCACCAGTGATTCCAGACAGGGTTTTCGCGGCTACACCTTC. This translates into CATSDSRQGFRGYTF. This sequence joins TRBV24-1 and TRBJ1-2, with TRBD1 identical over 7 bases. Trimming removed 2 bases from V and 8 bases from J; junction bases left unmatched: 10. Germline V lookup: CDR1 KGHDR, CDR2 SFDVKD. The CDR3 has 15 amino acids.